This TCR beta chain emerged from a study of T-cell memory formation after mild COVID-19. Looked up from germline, CDR1 is MNHEY and CDR2 is SVGEGT. The CDR3 is made up of 13 amino acids. The J segment lost 14 bases and the V segment lost 2 bases, leaving 9 bases of the junction unmatched. Study observations and caveats: The main location of contracting CD4+ clones was CM and EM, and that of contracting CD8+ clones was EMRA.

Remarks on this clonotype: Its antigen is still unknown.

5'RACE, which relied on constant-segment primers, yielded TCR alpha and TCR beta cDNA libraries carrying sample barcodes and UMIs. One entry per CDR3 protein, called by TCRdb with MiXCR from the 5' RACE reads. The sample has some 150,000 distinct CDR3 sequences, under 25% seen once. This chain connects TRBV6-2 or TRBV6-3 to TRBJ2-1; 7 nucleotides agree with TRBD2. The sequence derives from an adult woman who had mild COVID-19 (a few samples of this study predate the infection). Cell type and time point are not known. The specimen was PBMCs or a T cell subset sorted from them (not recorded which). The CDR3 reads CASSYAESGAKFF. CDR3 DNA: TGTGCCAGCAGTTACGCCGAAAGCGGGGCTAAGTTCTTC.